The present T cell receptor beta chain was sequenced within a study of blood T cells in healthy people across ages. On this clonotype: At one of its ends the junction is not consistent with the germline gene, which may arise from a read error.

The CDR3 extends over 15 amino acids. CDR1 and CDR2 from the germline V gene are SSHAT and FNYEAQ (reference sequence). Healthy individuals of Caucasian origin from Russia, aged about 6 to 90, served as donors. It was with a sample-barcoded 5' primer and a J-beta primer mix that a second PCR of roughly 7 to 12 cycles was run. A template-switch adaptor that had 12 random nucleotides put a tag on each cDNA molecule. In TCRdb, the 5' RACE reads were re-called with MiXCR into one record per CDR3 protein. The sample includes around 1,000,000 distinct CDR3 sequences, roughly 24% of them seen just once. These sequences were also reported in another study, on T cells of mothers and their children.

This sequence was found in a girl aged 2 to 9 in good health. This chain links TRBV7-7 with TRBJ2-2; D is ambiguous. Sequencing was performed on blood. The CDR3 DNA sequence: TGTGCTAGCAGCACCGAGCCCAGCAACACCGGGGAGCTGTTTTTT. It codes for CASSTEPSNTGELFF.